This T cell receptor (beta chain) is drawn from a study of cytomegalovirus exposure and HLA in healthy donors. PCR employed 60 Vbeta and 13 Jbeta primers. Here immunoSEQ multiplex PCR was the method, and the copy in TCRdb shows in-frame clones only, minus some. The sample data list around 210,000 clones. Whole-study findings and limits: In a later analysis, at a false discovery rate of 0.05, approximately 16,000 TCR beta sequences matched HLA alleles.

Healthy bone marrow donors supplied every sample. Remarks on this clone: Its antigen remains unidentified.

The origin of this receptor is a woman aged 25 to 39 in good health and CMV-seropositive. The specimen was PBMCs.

In DNA form, the CDR3 reads TGTGCCCATTTTGGGGACAACCTCCTGGGGGAGCAGTACTTC. Its translation is CAHFGDNLLGEQYF. This chain connects TRBV30 to TRBJ2-7, with TRBD1 as a possible D gene (6 bases). Trimming removed 8 bases at V and 7 bases at J, with 24 bases between. CDR3 size: 14 residues. CDR1 and CDR2 (germline): GTSNPN, SVGIG (reference sequence). The full variable domain, completed using reference TRBV30 and TRBJ2-7, is SQTIHQWPATLVQPVGSPLSLECTVEGTSNPNLYWYRQAAGRGLQLLFYSVGIGQISSEVPQNLSASRPQDRQFILSSKKLLLSDSGFYLCAHFGDNLLGEQYFGPGTRLTVT.